One sample yielded the 3 T cell receptor beta chains listed below, sequenced in a study of blood T cell repertoires in COVID-19. This table comes from immunoSEQ multiplex PCR, and its TCRdb copy is limited to in-frame clones, with some not included. Of approximately 74,000 clones listed, roughly 90% are singletons. Source material: peripheral blood. These receptors were collected from a woman between 55 and 75 years old with acute or convalescent COVID-19.

This rearrangement joins TRBV18 to TRBJ2-3; perhaps TRBD1 as D (5 bases). CDR1 and CDR2 from the germline V gene are KGHSH and LQKENI. The CDR3 consists of 14 residues. Trimming removed 3 bases from V and 1 base from J, with 8 bases in between. The CDR3 loop is CASSPLGGTDTQYF. The CDR3 DNA is TGTGCCAGCTCACCCCTAGGGGGCACAGATACGCAGTATTTT.

The rearrangement uses TRBV5-5 and TRBJ2-7; perhaps TRBD2 as D (6 bases). In germline, CDR1 is SGHKS, CDR2 YYEKEE (reference sequence). There are 14 residues in the CDR3. Trimming stripped 1 base from V and 2 bases from J, with 10 bases between. The CDR3 sequence is CASSLWGLPYEQYV. CDR3 coding DNA: TGTGCCAGCAGCTTGTGGGGACTTCCCTACGAGCAGTACGTC.

In its sample, this clone was seen once. The chain uses TRBV3-1 (or the pseudogene TRBV3-2) and TRBJ2-1, with D possibly matching TRBD2 (5 bases). CDR1 is LGHDT and CDR2 is YNNKEL in the germline V gene (reference sequence). The CDR3 is 13 residues long. Trimming removed 4 bases at V and 8 bases at J, with 12 bases between. The CDR3 sequence is CASSPASSDEQFF. The DNA for the CDR3 is TGTGCCAGCAGCCCCGCTAGCTCGGATGAGCAGTTCTTC.